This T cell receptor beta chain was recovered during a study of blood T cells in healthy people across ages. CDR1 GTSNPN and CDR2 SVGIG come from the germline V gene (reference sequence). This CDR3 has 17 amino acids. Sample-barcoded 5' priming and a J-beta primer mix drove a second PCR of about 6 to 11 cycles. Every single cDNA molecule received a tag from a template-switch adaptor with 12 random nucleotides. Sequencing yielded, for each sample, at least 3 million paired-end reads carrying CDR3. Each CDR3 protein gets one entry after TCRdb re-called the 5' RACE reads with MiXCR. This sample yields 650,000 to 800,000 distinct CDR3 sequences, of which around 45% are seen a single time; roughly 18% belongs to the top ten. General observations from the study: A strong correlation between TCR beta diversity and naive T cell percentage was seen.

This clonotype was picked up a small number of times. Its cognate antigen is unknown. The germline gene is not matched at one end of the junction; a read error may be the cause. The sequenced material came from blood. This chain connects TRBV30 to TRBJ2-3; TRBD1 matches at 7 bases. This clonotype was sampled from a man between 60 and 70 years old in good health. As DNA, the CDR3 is TGTGCCTGGAGTAAAGGGGGCCTAGGCGGTAGCACGGATACGCAGTATTTT. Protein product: CAWSKGGLGGSTDTQYF. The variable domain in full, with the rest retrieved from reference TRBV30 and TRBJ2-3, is SQTIHQWPATLVQPVGSPLSLECTVEGTSNPNLYWYRQAAGRGLQLLFYSVGIGQISSEVPQNLSASRPQDRQFILSSKKLLLSDSGFYLCAWSKGGLGGSTDTQYFGPGTRLTVL.